This is a list of T cell receptor beta chains from one sample in a study of cytomegalovirus exposure and HLA in healthy donors. The method was immunoSEQ multiplex PCR; TCRdb's version includes in-frame clones alone and lacks a portion of them. The data hold about 61,000 clones, with 80% to 90% observed a single time. The sequencing sample was made of PBMCs. These receptor sequences come from a man aged 25-45 years in good health and CMV-seropositive. CDR3s leave out the opening cysteine and the closing phenylalanine or tryptophan. The size field is filled for only some rows; it gives once, few, many or a size class.

. TRBV4-3 ASSQDGLAGVAKNIQY
. TRBV28 ASSPPGYRSSYEQY
. TRBV7-2 ASSLEGTGGSYEQY
once TRBV28 ASTSPIVYSGYT
. TRBV6-6 ASSYSGRLNTEAF
. TRBV7-9 ASSFITSGTYEQY
. TRBV29-1 SVDSYNEQF
. TRBV18 ASSPRENQPQH
. TRBV6-1 AIGRGGAGSYEQY
few TRBV6-5 ASSRDRGMNTEAF
. TRBV15 ATSREGSSDTQY
. TRBV6-5 ASSFLDRDDIQY
. TRBV7-3 ASSQDSGGNYEQY
. TRBV5-1 ASSLGRGPYNEQF
. TRBV4-1 ASSPWASGNTGELF
. TRBV15 ATSREQGDEQY
. TRBV30 AWDRVQEKLF
. TRBV5-1 ASSAVGHGYT
once TRBV10-3 AISDLGGGGDTEAF
. TRBV11-2 ASSLDRLDNEQF
. TRBV19 ASRGVGGTEQY
. TRBV11-3 ASSLVSWRARSSTDTQY
. TRBV4-3 ASSQEQGIMTEAF
. TRBV5-6 ASSRTQREAF
. TRBV14 ASSQDKVDEQF
. TRBV15 ATSRETSQETQY
. TRBV23-1 ASTPGRLAGGNEQF
. TRBV30 AWRGGQGLFGEQY
. TRBV28 ASSRRQGSTPGAF
. TRBV7-3 ASSLFSGEQYEQY
. TRBV19 ASSITAGTEEQGWDYGYT
. TRBV5-4 ASSLSSGRADTQY
. TRBV28 ASSSSLRGGGGYEQY
. TRBV14 ASSLARGPVTYGYT
. TRBV18 ASSLDLTSANTGELF
. TRBV14 ASSHEPNYGYT
. TRBV18 ASLGGNEKLF
once TRBV28 ASSLLGTVVIQPQH
once TRBV28 ASSPHGLSGPTDTQY
. TRBV6-6 ASRAGTGYSNQPQH
. TRBV5-1 ASSLGLNTGELF
few TRBV19 ASSLFETSGRNIQY
once TRBV19 ASSSDRGVSYNEQF
. TRBV30 AWSDRLTYEQY
. TRBV11-3 ASSLSGSSYEQY
. TRBV19 AIAGLSYEQY
. TRBV7-8 ASSRGQGGTYGYT
. TRBV10-2 ASSESSRGQTNQPQH
. TRBV2 ASRNARGSNYGYT
once TRBV19 ASSMRDGITGELF
. TRBV5-6 ASSYGTAEVGGYT
. TRBV7-2 ASTIGSNQPQH
. TRBV7-9 ASSLGGSGNTIY
. TRBV9 ASSVGGTSGYEQY
. TRBV5-1 ASSFESGEKLF
few TRBV19 ASQRGGNYGYT